The 17 T cell receptor beta chains reported below all come from one sample, sequenced in a study of post-analysis software for immune sequencing data. Whole-study findings and limits: TRBV segments more frequent in patients than in controls numbered roughly 5 and included TRBV5-6, TRBV5-1 and TRBV20-1.

The antigens these receptors bind are not known. The authors incorporated unique molecular identifiers into the TCR beta cDNA libraries. TCRdb re-called the PCR reads with MiXCR, one entry per CDR3 protein. This sample has about 430,000 distinct CDR3 sequences, with approximately 39% found just once. Sequenced input: blood. These receptor sequences come from a girl aged 2-10 years with multiple sclerosis.

This clonotype was counted once. The rearrangement links TRBV6-5 to TRBJ1-3; no clear D gene. The germline V and J ends were trimmed by 7 bases and 4 bases, with 8 bases remaining between them. The CDR3 totals 12 residues. CDR1 is MNHEY, CDR2 SVGAGI, per germline. CDR3 coding DNA: TGTGCCAGCATGTCGTTAGGAAACACCATATATTTT. Protein sequence: CASMSLGNTIYF.

V and J are TRBV7-8 and TRBJ2-7; D is uncertain. This CDR3 has 17 amino acids. V lost 4 bases to trimming and J lost 1 base, with 20 bases between them. CDR1 is SGHVS and CDR2 is FQNEAQ in the germline V gene. The CDR3 DNA reads TGTGCCAGCAGCTCCTTACCCTCCAGGACGGCTTCCTACGAGCAGTACTTC. Its translation: CASSSLPSRTASYEQYF.

The chain uses TRBV16 and TRBJ1-6; the D gene is possibly TRBD1 (5 bases). The germline gives CDR1 KGHSY, CDR2 FQNENV. This CDR3 has 17 amino acids. The V end was cut by 0 bases, the J end by 5 bases, with 14 bases between. The CDR3 DNA sequence: TGTGCCAGCAGCCAATCTGGTCGCGGGGGAAATAATTCACCCCTCCACTTT. It specifies CASSQSGRGGNNSPLHF.

This clonotype was picked up a small number of times. The chain couples TRBV20-1 to TRBJ2-1; TRBD2 agrees at 8 bases. V was pared by 2 bases and J by 3 bases, with 9 bases of the junction left unmatched. Looked up from germline, CDR1 is DFQATT and CDR2 is SNEGSKA (reference sequence). This CDR3 region has 16 residues. CDR3 nucleotides: TGCAGTGCTAGATATAGCGGGACGGGCTTCTACAATGAGCAGTTCTTC. Protein sequence: CSARYSGTGFYNEQFF.

The V call is TRBV20-1, the J call TRBJ1-2, with a possible D match to TRBD1 (6 bases). There are 14 residues in the CDR3. The germline CDR1 and CDR2 sequences are DFQATT and SNEGSKA (reference sequence). The CDR3 region has the DNA TGCACCGCCGTGGACAGTCGGACTGGAAACGGCTACACCTTC. It translates to CTAVDSRTGNGYTF.

The gene calls are TRBV5-1 and TRBJ2-2; no firm D call. The V gene's germline CDR1 is SGHRS and CDR2 YFSETQ. Trimming shortened V by 4 bases and J by 0 bases, and 13 bases separated the two germline ends. The CDR3 runs 16 residues. CDR3 DNA sequence: TGCGCCAGCAGCGCCCGTGGGGTCGCGAACACCGGGGAGCTGTTTTTT. Its protein is CASSARGVANTGELFF.

This rearrangement joins TRBV4-1 to TRBJ1-2, with D uncertain. Germline V gene data show CDR1 as MGHRA and CDR2 as YSYEKL. V shed 0 bases and J shed 9 bases, with 8 bases lying between them. The length of the CDR3 is 12 residues. The CDR3 DNA is TGCGCCAGCAGCCAAGAAAGACGGAGCTACACCTTC. The encoded protein is CASSQERRSYTF.

This clonotype appeared once. This chain joins TRBV6-1 and TRBJ1-2, with 7 bases fitting TRBD1. The CDR3 length is 16 residues. V lost 8 bases, J lost 4 bases, and 16 bases stayed unmatched. Looked up from germline, CDR1 is MNHNS and CDR2 is SASEGT. The DNA for the CDR3 is TGTGCCAGCGCAACTAATCGACAGGGAGGGCTCTATGGCTACACCTTC. Protein sequence: CASATNRQGGLYGYTF.

The chain carries TRBV7-2 and TRBJ2-3; D is uncertain. The V end lost 1 base, the J end lost 1 base, and 6 bases lay between the germline ends. In germline, CDR1 is SGHTA, CDR2 FQGNSA. CDR3 length: 14 amino acids. The CDR3 spells CASSLVYGTDTQYF. The CDR3 DNA follows: TGTGCCAGCAGCTTAGTTTACGGCACAGATACGCAGTATTTT.

This chain uses TRBV6-2 or TRBV6-3 with TRBJ2-6; the D is unclear. CDR1 is MNHEY, CDR2 SVGEGT, per germline. V lost 2 bases, J lost 0 bases, and 5 bases lay in between. The CDR3 totals 15 residues. The CDR3: CASSYGHSGANVLTF. The CDR3 DNA reads as TGTGCCAGCAGTTACGGGCACTCTGGGGCCAACGTCCTGACTTTC.

The chain is built from TRBV12-3 or TRBV12-4 and TRBJ2-7; possibly TRBD1 for D (6 bases). V was clipped by 5 bases and J by 1 base, with 9 bases between them. This CDR3 has 13 residues. CDR3 residues: CASSTGQSYEQYF. The CDR3, as DNA: TGTGCCAGCAGTACCGGACAGTCCTACGAGCAGTACTTC.

The CDR3 bases are TGCAGTGCTAGAGGAGCCTACAATGAGCAGTTCTTC. This codes for CSARGAYNEQFF. J is TRBJ2-1 and V is TRBV20-1; no reliable D call. V was clipped by 1 base and J by 2 bases, with 3 bases between them. The CDR3 extends over 12 amino acids. Germline CDR1 and CDR2: DFQATT and SNEGSKA (reference sequence).

This clonotype was observed a few times. This chain uses TRBV6-5 with TRBJ1-2; D uncertain. V was cut by 6 bases and J by 0 bases, with 17 bases left in between. This CDR3 comprises 16 residues. The V gene's germline CDR1 is MNHEY and CDR2 SVGAGI. The CDR3 here is CASSEREALANYGYTF. CDR3 sequence (DNA): TGTGCCAGCAGCGAGCGAGAGGCCCTCGCTAACTATGGCTACACCTTC.

The chain uses TRBV12-3 or TRBV12-4 and TRBJ1-1; 7 bases are a match to TRBD1. With 5 bases clipped from V and 0 bases from J, the junction kept 9 bases outside the gene matches. The CDR3 consists of 16 residues. DNA of the CDR3: TGTGCCAGCAGTCCAACAGGCAGGGGGTTGAACACTGAAGCTTTCTTT. This translates into CASSPTGRGLNTEAFF.

The V call is TRBV28, the J call TRBJ1-1; TRBD1 aligns across 7 bases. The CDR3 length is 15 residues. V lost 6 bases to trimming and J lost 0 bases; unmatched junction nucleotides: 7. Germline V lookup: CDR1 MDHEN, CDR2 SYDVKM. The CDR3 region is CASSHRGRMNTEAFF. The CDR3, as DNA: TGTGCCAGCAGCCACAGGGGCCGCATGAACACTGAAGCTTTCTTT.

The genes are TRBV20-1 and TRBJ1-2; D is uncertain. Germline V gene lookup returns CDR1 DFQATT and CDR2 SNEGSKA (reference sequence). Trimming stripped 5 bases from V and 5 bases from J, with 15 bases between. This CDR3 is built from 13 residues. The CDR3 coding sequence is TGCAGTGCTTATCCGGGAACTGGGTATGGCTACACCTTC. Translating gives CSAYPGTGYGYTF.

V and J are TRBV28 and TRBJ2-7; 13 bases agree with TRBD2. CDR3 size: 16 residues. The ends lost 4 bases at V and 4 bases at J; junction bases unmatched: 7. Per germline, CDR1 MDHEN and CDR2 SYDVKM. This CDR3 reads CASSSTSGRGVYEQYF. CDR3 nucleotides: TGTGCCAGCAGTTCCACTAGCGGGAGGGGAGTGTACGAGCAGTACTTC.